These T cell receptor beta chains were read from a single sample in a study of blood T cell repertoires in COVID-19. The data were produced by immunoSEQ multiplex PCR, yet TCRdb's version contains in-frame clones alone and is incomplete. The table lists 230,000 or so clones, 75% to 90% of them singletons. Sequencing input: PBMCs or T cells enriched from blood (not recorded which). These receptors were taken from a woman in her forties with acute COVID-19. Both conserved end residues are part of each CDR3. Each record gives: clone size, D gene, V gene, J gene, CDR3 protein, CDR3 DNA. A D gene is named only where the DNA matches it firmly. Rows may omit the clone size; those that give it use once, few, many or a size class.

abundance: -; d_gene: TRBD2; v_gene: TRBV5-1; j_gene: TRBJ2-1; CDR3aa: CASRLAGSTNEQFF; CDR3nt: TGCGCCAGCAGACTAGCGGGATCCACCAATGAGCAGTTCTTC
abundance: -; d_gene: TRBD1; v_gene: TRBV12-3/TRBV12-4; j_gene: TRBJ1-2; CDR3aa: CASFGQGVNGYTF; CDR3nt: TGTGCCAGCTTCGGACAGGGGGTAAATGGCTACACCTTC
abundance: -; d_gene: TRBD1; v_gene: TRBV6-5; j_gene: TRBJ2-3; CDR3aa: CASSYPGTGADTQYF; CDR3nt: TGTGCCAGCAGTTACCCCGGGACAGGGGCAGATACGCAGTATTTT
abundance: -; d_gene: -; v_gene: TRBV6-5; j_gene: TRBJ1-1; CDR3aa: CASSYWDGRTEAFF; CDR3nt: TGTGCCAGCAGTTACTGGGATGGGAGGACTGAAGCTTTCTTT
abundance: few; d_gene: TRBD2; v_gene: TRBV3-1/TRBV3-2; j_gene: TRBJ2-3; CDR3aa: CASSRHSGGFSTDTQYF; CDR3nt: TGTGCCAGCAGCCGTCATAGCGGGGGGTTTAGCACAGATACGCAGTATTTT
abundance: few; d_gene: -; v_gene: TRBV12-3/TRBV12-4; j_gene: TRBJ1-5; CDR3aa: CASSPQEYQPQHF; CDR3nt: TGTGCCAGCAGTCCACAGGAGTATCAGCCCCAGCATTTT
abundance: -; d_gene: TRBD1; v_gene: TRBV9; j_gene: TRBJ1-3; CDR3aa: CASSTGGSGNTIYF; CDR3nt: TGTGCCAGCAGTACAGGGGGCTCTGGAAACACCATATATTTT
abundance: -; d_gene: -; v_gene: TRBV3-1/TRBV3-2; j_gene: TRBJ1-5; CDR3aa: CASSQDVGSGPQHF; CDR3nt: TGTGCCAGCAGCCAAGATGTGGGGAGTGGGCCCCAGCATTTT
abundance: -; d_gene: TRBD1; v_gene: TRBV19; j_gene: TRBJ1-2; CDR3aa: CASSMTGQGGPYYGYTF; CDR3nt: TGTGCCAGTAGTATGACGGGACAGGGAGGCCCCTACTATGGCTACACCTTC
abundance: -; d_gene: -; v_gene: TRBV19; j_gene: TRBJ1-2; CDR3aa: CASSNRVSLYGYTF; CDR3nt: TGTGCCAGTAGCAACAGGGTTTCTTTATATGGCTACACCTTC
abundance: -; d_gene: -; v_gene: TRBV7-9; j_gene: TRBJ1-5; CDR3aa: CASSSHLRQDSNQPQHF; CDR3nt: TGTGCCAGCAGCTCCCACCTCCGACAGGATAGCAATCAGCCCCAGCATTTT
abundance: -; d_gene: TRBD1; v_gene: TRBV27; j_gene: TRBJ1-1; CDR3aa: CASSWTGATEAFF; CDR3nt: TGTGCCAGCAGTTGGACAGGGGCCACTGAAGCTTTCTTT
abundance: -; d_gene: -; v_gene: TRBV3-1/TRBV3-2; j_gene: TRBJ1-4; CDR3aa: CASSQRPEGDEKLFF; CDR3nt: TGTGCCAGCAGCCAACGACCTGAGGGCGATGAAAAACTGTTTTTT
abundance: once; d_gene: -; v_gene: TRBV12-3/TRBV12-4; j_gene: TRBJ1-2; CDR3aa: CASRRGGGYGYTF; CDR3nt: TGTGCCAGCCGTAGGGGGGGTGGCTATGGCTACACCTTC
abundance: -; d_gene: -; v_gene: TRBV4-1; j_gene: TRBJ1-1; CDR3aa: CASSQGWTRGNTEAFF; CDR3nt: TGCGCCAGCAGCCAAGGATGGACACGCGGGAACACTGAAGCTTTCTTT
abundance: -; d_gene: TRBD2; v_gene: TRBV5-1; j_gene: TRBJ2-7; CDR3aa: CASSLDLRGGAEQYF; CDR3nt: TGCGCCAGCAGCTTGGATCTGCGGGGGGGCGCCGAGCAGTACTTC
abundance: -; d_gene: TRBD1; v_gene: TRBV7-2; j_gene: TRBJ2-5; CDR3aa: CASSLPLQGAPETQYF; CDR3nt: TGTGCCAGCAGCCTACCATTGCAGGGGGCCCCAGAGACCCAGTACTTC
abundance: -; d_gene: TRBD1; v_gene: TRBV7-3; j_gene: TRBJ1-4; CDR3aa: CASSLTGATNEKLFF; CDR3nt: TGTGCCAGCAGCCTCACAGGGGCGACTAATGAAAAACTGTTTTTT
abundance: few; d_gene: TRBD2; v_gene: TRBV7-2; j_gene: TRBJ2-7; CDR3aa: CASSPSGGVGHEQYF; CDR3nt: TGTGCCAGCAGCCCCAGCGGGGGAGTCGGCCACGAGCAGTACTTC
abundance: -; d_gene: TRBD1; v_gene: TRBV19; j_gene: TRBJ1-1; CDR3aa: CASSGHLRTGGGTEAFF; CDR3nt: TGTGCCAGTAGTGGGCATTTAAGGACAGGGGGCGGCACTGAAGCTTTCTTT
abundance: few; d_gene: TRBD1; v_gene: TRBV7-9; j_gene: TRBJ2-1; CDR3aa: CASSLGTVYNEQFF; CDR3nt: TGTGCCAGCAGCTTGGGGACAGTGTACAATGAGCAGTTCTTC
abundance: -; d_gene: -; v_gene: TRBV10-3; j_gene: TRBJ1-3; CDR3aa: CAISPHGQTSGNTIYF; CDR3nt: TGTGCCATCAGCCCCCATGGACAGACCTCTGGAAACACCATATATTTT
abundance: -; d_gene: TRBD1; v_gene: TRBV2; j_gene: TRBJ2-1; CDR3aa: CASSELTGGSYNEQFF; CDR3nt: TGTGCCAGCAGTGAATTAACAGGGGGCTCCTACAATGAGCAGTTCTTC
abundance: -; d_gene: -; v_gene: TRBV28; j_gene: TRBJ1-5; CDR3aa: CASSFWQNSNQPQHF; CDR3nt: TGTGCCAGCAGTTTCTGGCAGAATAGCAATCAGCCCCAGCATTTT
abundance: -; d_gene: -; v_gene: TRBV6-5; j_gene: TRBJ1-3; CDR3aa: CASSYSEGSSGNTIYF; CDR3nt: TGTGCCAGCAGTTACTCGGAGGGAAGCTCTGGAAACACCATATATTTT
abundance: -; d_gene: TRBD1; v_gene: TRBV7-2; j_gene: TRBJ1-1; CDR3aa: CASSFGTGGRPTEAFF; CDR3nt: TGTGCCAGCAGCTTCGGGACAGGGGGCCGGCCCACTGAAGCTTTCTTT
abundance: -; d_gene: -; v_gene: TRBV9; j_gene: TRBJ1-4; CDR3aa: CASSVGGGLDNEKLFF; CDR3nt: TGTGCCAGCAGCGTAGGAGGGGGACTAGATAATGAAAAACTGTTTTTT
abundance: -; d_gene: -; v_gene: TRBV12-5; j_gene: TRBJ2-1; CDR3aa: CASGLVPSVNEQFF; CDR3nt: TGTGCTAGTGGTTTGGTCCCTAGCGTCAATGAGCAGTTCTTC
abundance: once; d_gene: TRBD1; v_gene: TRBV6-2/TRBV6-3; j_gene: TRBJ2-7; CDR3aa: CASSPTDGQGNEQYF; CDR3nt: TGTGCCAGCAGCCCAACCGATGGACAGGGGAACGAGCAGTACTTC
abundance: once; d_gene: TRBD1; v_gene: TRBV5-4; j_gene: TRBJ1-3; CDR3aa: CASSLRTGGLSGNTIYF; CDR3nt: TGTGCCAGCAGCTTGAGGACAGGAGGACTCTCTGGAAACACCATATATTTT
abundance: -; d_gene: -; v_gene: TRBV2; j_gene: TRBJ1-4; CDR3aa: CASSVGHTGATNEKLFF; CDR3nt: TGTGCCAGCAGTGTAGGACACACTGGGGCAACTAATGAAAAACTGTTTTTT
abundance: -; d_gene: -; v_gene: TRBV27; j_gene: TRBJ2-7; CDR3aa: CASTHGGGAYEQYF; CDR3nt: TGTGCCAGCACTCATGGCGGCGGAGCCTACGAGCAGTACTTC
abundance: -; d_gene: -; v_gene: TRBV6-2/TRBV6-3; j_gene: TRBJ1-5; CDR3aa: CASSPRQVVGNQPQHF; CDR3nt: TGTGCCAGCAGCCCCCGACAGGTTGTTGGCAATCAGCCCCAGCATTTT
abundance: -; d_gene: -; v_gene: TRBV19; j_gene: TRBJ1-2; CDR3aa: CASMMENYGYTF; CDR3nt: TGTGCCAGTATGATGGAGAACTATGGCTACACCTTC
abundance: -; d_gene: TRBD1; v_gene: TRBV7-9; j_gene: TRBJ1-2; CDR3aa: CASRSGRDRDYGYTF; CDR3nt: TGTGCCAGCAGATCAGGACGGGACAGGGACTATGGCTACACCTTC
abundance: -; d_gene: TRBD1; v_gene: TRBV9; j_gene: TRBJ1-1; CDR3aa: CASSVGTDRGRVRTEAFF; CDR3nt: TGTGCCAGCAGCGTGGGTACAGACAGGGGGCGAGTTCGTACTGAAGCTTTCTTT
abundance: -; d_gene: TRBD1; v_gene: TRBV7-8; j_gene: TRBJ2-7; CDR3aa: CASSLAYRGDNEQYF; CDR3nt: TGTGCCAGCAGCTTAGCGTACAGGGGGGACAACGAGCAGTACTTC
abundance: -; d_gene: TRBD2; v_gene: TRBV5-4; j_gene: TRBJ2-1; CDR3aa: CASSLELASNEQFF; CDR3nt: TGTGCCAGCAGCTTGGAACTAGCGAGTAATGAGCAGTTCTTC
abundance: -; d_gene: TRBD1; v_gene: TRBV27; j_gene: TRBJ2-1; CDR3aa: CASTPGTDSYNEQFF; CDR3nt: TGTGCCAGCACTCCGGGGACAGACTCCTACAATGAGCAGTTCTTC
abundance: -; d_gene: TRBD1; v_gene: TRBV6-5; j_gene: TRBJ1-5; CDR3aa: CASSPGTGSNQPQHF; CDR3nt: TGTGCCAGCAGTCCCGGGACAGGGAGCAATCAGCCCCAGCATTTT
abundance: -; d_gene: -; v_gene: TRBV6-5; j_gene: TRBJ1-2; CDR3aa: CASSYALDSQVHGYTF; CDR3nt: TGTGCCAGCAGTTACGCGCTTGACAGCCAGGTCCATGGCTACACCTTC
abundance: -; d_gene: -; v_gene: TRBV11-2; j_gene: TRBJ2-3; CDR3aa: CASTVGGGTDTQYF; CDR3nt: TGTGCCAGCACCGTAGGGGGGGGGACAGATACGCAGTATTTT
abundance: -; d_gene: -; v_gene: TRBV7-2; j_gene: TRBJ2-1; CDR3aa: CASSLPAGIGEQFF; CDR3nt: TGTGCCAGCAGCTTACCGGCAGGGATAGGGGAGCAGTTCTTC
abundance: -; d_gene: -; v_gene: TRBV19; j_gene: TRBJ1-2; CDR3aa: CASDSPGTLGYTF; CDR3nt: TGTGCCAGCGACTCTCCCGGGACACTTGGCTACACCTTC
abundance: -; d_gene: TRBD1; v_gene: TRBV27; j_gene: TRBJ1-2; CDR3aa: CASRDSYGYTF; CDR3nt: TGTGCCAGCCGGGACAGCTATGGCTACACCTTC
abundance: -; d_gene: TRBD1; v_gene: TRBV14; j_gene: TRBJ2-4; CDR3aa: CASSQGQGWAKNIQYF; CDR3nt: TGTGCCAGCAGCCAAGGACAGGGGTGGGCCAAAAACATTCAGTACTTC